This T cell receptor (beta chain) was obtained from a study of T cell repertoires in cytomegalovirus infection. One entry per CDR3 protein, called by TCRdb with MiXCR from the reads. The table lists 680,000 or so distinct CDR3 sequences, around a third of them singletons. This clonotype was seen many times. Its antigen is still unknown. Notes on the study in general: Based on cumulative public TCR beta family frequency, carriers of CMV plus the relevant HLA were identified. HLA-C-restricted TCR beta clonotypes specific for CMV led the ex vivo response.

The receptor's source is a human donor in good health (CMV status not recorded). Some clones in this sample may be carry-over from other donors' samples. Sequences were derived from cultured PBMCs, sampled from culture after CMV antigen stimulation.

The CDR3 loop reads CASSLGQGVAYEQYF. The CDR3 nucleotides read TGTGCCAGCAGCTTAGGACAGGGGGTTGCCTACGAGCAGTACTTC. The chain uses TRBV7-2 and TRBJ2-7; 9 positions match TRBD1. Germline CDR1 and CDR2: SGHTA and FQGNSA. Unmatched junction bases numbered 3, after V lost 1 base and J lost 2 bases. This CDR3 has 15 residues.